The rows below give T cell receptor beta chains drawn from one sample of a study of human T cells and chemical hapten exposure. Using its own MiXCR run on the RACE reads, TCRdb lists one record per CDR3 protein. The data contain about 400,000 distinct CDR3 sequences, about 6% of them seen just once; the ten biggest clones take up under 7%. The specimen was whole blood, collected in connection with sensitization to the hapten diphenylcyclopropenone (DPC). All receptors derive from a woman under 30 with alopecia areata. Some clones in this sample may be carry-over from other donors' samples. Each CDR3 is given with its conserved first and last residue. A D gene is named only where the DNA matches it firmly. A clone size is listed for some rows: how often the clone was seen (once, few, many), or a class if it is expanded.

clone_size | d_call | j_call | v_call | cdr3_nt | cdr3_aa
many | TRBD1 | TRBJ1-1 | TRBV6-2/TRBV6-3 | TGTGCCAGCAGTCCCGGGACAGATGTTACTGAAGCTTTCTTT | CASSPGTDVTEAFF
- | TRBD2 | TRBJ2-5 | TRBV25-1 | TGTGCCAGCAGTGAATTACGGGGGGAGCAAGAGACCCAGTACTTC | CASSELRGEQETQYF
many | - | TRBJ1-1 | TRBV21-1 | TGTGCCAGCAGCAAAGAAGGGGGCGTGATGATAAGGGCTGAAGCTTTCTTT | CASSKEGGVMIRAEAFF
few | TRBD2 | TRBJ2-7 | TRBV28 | TGTGCCAGCAGTTTAATGGCTAGCGGGGGCTACGAGCAGTACTTC | CASSLMASGGYEQYF
few | - | TRBJ2-5 | TRBV12-3/TRBV12-4 | TGTGCCAGCAGTTTAGTAGGAACCCAAGAGACCCAGTACTTC | CASSLVGTQETQYF
- | TRBD2 | TRBJ2-7 | TRBV6-2/TRBV6-3 | TGTGCCAGCAGTTACTCGGCGGGGGTGTACGAGCAGTACTTC | CASSYSAGVYEQYF
many | - | TRBJ1-2 | TRBV4-3 | TGCGCCAGCAGCCCTTATGACAGCAACTATGGCTACACCTTC | CASSPYDSNYGYTF
many | - | TRBJ2-1 | TRBV20-1 | TGCAGTGCTAGTAGCGTCGGGGTGAATGAGCAGTTCTTC | CSASSVGVNEQFF
few | - | TRBJ1-2 | TRBV12-3/TRBV12-4 | TGTGCCAGCAGTTTTGGTAGGACCTATGGCTACACCTTC | CASSFGRTYGYTF
- | TRBD2 | TRBJ2-3 | TRBV12-3/TRBV12-4 | TGTGCCAGCAGTCGTATAGCGGGGGGCACAGATACGCAGTATTTT | CASSRIAGGTDTQYF
few | - | TRBJ2-4 | TRBV11-2 | TGTGCCAGCAGCTTATCTAGCGGGGCAGGGGGCCAAAACATTCAGTACTTC | CASSLSSGAGGQNIQYF
few | - | TRBJ1-1 | TRBV2 | TGTGCCAGCAGTGAGGGCCCCATCGGGATCACTGAAGCTTTCTTT | CASSEGPIGITEAFF
many | - | TRBJ1-1 | TRBV3-1 | TGTGCCAGCAGCCAAGACGGGGCAGTGAACACTGAAGCTTTCTTT | CASSQDGAVNTEAFF
few | - | TRBJ1-3 | TRBV4-3 | TGCGCCAGCAGCCAAGGCAGGGGCTCTGGAAACACCATATATTTT | CASSQGRGSGNTIYF
- | - | TRBJ2-4 | TRBV10-3 | TGTGCCATCAGTGAGGCAGACCAAAACATTCAGTACTTC | CAISEADQNIQYF
- | - | TRBJ2-7 | TRBV27 | TGTGCCAGCAGTTTCTCGGAGGGCCCCTACGAGCAGTACTTC | CASSFSEGPYEQYF
many | - | TRBJ1-1 | TRBV6-2/TRBV6-3 | TGTGCCAGCTCTGGTGAGGGGATGAGGACTGAAGCTTTCTTT | CASSGEGMRTEAFF
- | TRBD2 | TRBJ2-3 | TRBV7-2 | TGTGCCAGCAGCTTAGTCAGCGGGGGGCTTTCTAGTACAGATACGCAGTATTTT | CASSLVSGGLSSTDTQYF
- | - | TRBJ1-5 | TRBV5-5 | TGTGCCAGCAGTCCCGTTAGGGACAACAATCAGCCCCAGCATTTT | CASSPVRDNNQPQHF
many | - | TRBJ2-1 | TRBV4-2 | TGTGCCAGCAGGAGTGGGGGGGCCGATGAGCAGTTCTTC | CASRSGGADEQFF
few | - | TRBJ1-1 | TRBV3-1 | TGTGCCAGCAGCCAAGAGTCCGGGTGGGGCACTGAAGCTTTCTTT | CASSQESGWGTEAFF
few | - | TRBJ2-7 | TRBV4-1 | TGCGCCAGCAGCCTGGCACTACAAAGCTCCTACGAGCAGTACTTC | CASSLALQSSYEQYF
few | TRBD2 | TRBJ2-3 | TRBV27 | TGTGCCAGCAGTATCCGACTAGCGGCAGATACGCAGTATTTT | CASSIRLAADTQYF
many | - | TRBJ1-2 | TRBV24-1 | TGTGCCACCAGTGATTTCAGCAGCGAGTATGGCTACACCTTC | CATSDFSSEYGYTF
few | - | TRBJ1-1 | TRBV9 | TGTGCCAGCAGCCTTAGGTATGAGGGCACTGAAGCTTTCTTT | CASSLRYEGTEAFF
- | TRBD2 | TRBJ2-4 | TRBV6-2/TRBV6-3 | TGTGCCAGCAGTTACGGTGGTCTAGCGGTAGCCAAAAACATTCAGTACTTC | CASSYGGLAVAKNIQYF
many | - | TRBJ1-6 | TRBV7-2 | TGTGCCAGCAGCGGAAGGGCCAAAAGCAGGGCCACTTATAATTCACCCCTCCACTTT | CASSGRAKSRATYNSPLHF
many | - | TRBJ2-2 | TRBV5-5 | TGTGCCAGCAGCTTGGTCAGTAACACCGGGGAGCTGTTTTTT | CASSLVSNTGELFF
many | TRBD1 | TRBJ1-2 | TRBV13 | TGTGCCAGCAGCTTAACTCCCCGAGACAGGGCCTCCTACACCTTC | CASSLTPRDRASYTF
many | TRBD1 | TRBJ1-1 | TRBV6-1 | TGTGCCAGCAGTGAAGGCGGGACAGGGAGTTCTGAAGCTTTCTTT | CASSEGGTGSSEAFF
many | - | TRBJ2-3 | TRBV20-1 | TGCAGTGCTAAGGGGGGACTTTCTGGGGATACGCAGTATTTT | CSAKGGLSGDTQYF
few | - | TRBJ2-4 | TRBV15 | TGTGCCACCAGCATGGCATCTCTTGGAGCCAAAAACATTCAGTACTTC | CATSMASLGAKNIQYF
many | - | TRBJ1-5 | TRBV3-1 | TGTGCCAGCAGCCAAGATCCCCTTAGCAATCAGCCCCAGCATTTT | CASSQDPLSNQPQHF
few | - | TRBJ1-1 | TRBV25-1 | TGTGCCAGCAAGGGGGTAACTGAAGCTTTCTTT | CASKGVTEAFF
many | TRBD1 | TRBJ2-3 | TRBV10-3 | TGTGCCATCAGTGAGAAGGAGACAGGGCCAGATACGCAGTATTTT | CAISEKETGPDTQYF
- | - | TRBJ2-7 | TRBV7-9 | TGTGCCAGCAGCTCCCTTTATGACGAGCAGTACTTC | CASSSLYDEQYF
- | - | TRBJ1-6 | TRBV6-5 | TGTGCCAGCAGTTACTCTCAAAGTCTCAATTCACCCCTCCACTTT | CASSYSQSLNSPLHF
many | - | TRBJ1-6 | TRBV28 | TGTGCCAGCAGTTTATTGGGGGTAGGGTCACCCCTCCACTTT | CASSLLGVGSPLHF
many | - | TRBJ2-3 | TRBV3-1 | TGTGCCAGCAGCCAAGATAAGGATACGCAGTATTTT | CASSQDKDTQYF
few | - | TRBJ2-6 | TRBV9 | TGTGCCAGCAGCGCCCATCCCTCTGGGGCCAACGTCCTGACTTTC | CASSAHPSGANVLTF
- | - | TRBJ2-5 | TRBV7-8 | TGTGCCAGCAGCTCCTCAGCAGGGGTAGGCAGGGTCTTGGAGACCCAGTACTTC | CASSSSAGVGRVLETQYF
many | TRBD1 | TRBJ1-2 | TRBV6-1 | TGTGCCAGCAGTCTAAGGGACAGGAGTGTCTATGGCTACACCTTC | CASSLRDRSVYGYTF
many | TRBD1 | TRBJ1-1 | TRBV29-1 | TGCAGCGTGAAGGGACAGATGAACACTGAAGCTTTCTTT | CSVKGQMNTEAFF
- | TRBD1 | TRBJ1-2 | TRBV6-5 | TGTGCCAGCAGGAAACAGGGGTGGGATGGCTACACCTTC | CASRKQGWDGYTF
many | - | TRBJ1-1 | TRBV11-2 | TGTGCCAGCAGCTCTTTCCCCCCTCGGGCTTTCTTT | CASSSFPPRAFF
few | - | TRBJ2-6 | TRBV5-1 | TGCGCCAGCAACTACCGGGACTCCTCTGGGGCCAACGTCCTGACTTTC | CASNYRDSSGANVLTF